In its sample, the clone carrying this T cell receptor beta chain was seen a few times. The protocol was immunoSEQ multiplex PCR, while the TCRdb copy is restricted to in-frame clones and leaves out a portion. The sample carries around 310,000 clones, around 91% recorded once. The source of the sample is a study of blood T cell repertoires in COVID-19. About the research overall: Specimens from acute and convalescent COVID-19 originated in the United States, Italy and Spain.

Germline CDR1 is LGHDT and CDR2 is YNNKEL (reference sequence). Trimming removed 3 bases from V and 0 bases from J; junction bases left unmatched: 7. The CDR3 covers 17 residues. The TCR sequence derives from a woman in her fifties or sixties with acute or convalescent COVID-19. The sequenced sample consisted of peripheral blood. The chain joins TRBV3-1 (or the pseudogene TRBV3-2) to TRBJ1-3, with TRBD1 matching over 8 bases. The CDR3 reads CASSHWTGKVSGNTIYF. The DNA of the CDR3 is TGTGCCAGCAGCCACTGGACAGGGAAAGTCTCTGGAAACACCATATATTTT.